Each of the 9 T cell receptor beta chains below was sequenced from the same sample in a study of spatial heterogeneity in lung cancer. Each CDR3 protein is one row after TCRdb ran MiXCR on the 5' RACE reads. The repertoire holds about 120,000 distinct CDR3 sequences, with 9.5% to 15% as singletons. Stated time point: blood at routine non-recurrence follow-up after resection. The study sequenced unsorted whole RNA from tumor, nontumor lung or frozen PBMC. Material: PBMCs, obtained at follow-up. These receptors were collected from a male donor with early-stage non-small cell lung cancer.

The chain couples TRBV7-2 to TRBJ1-1; D perhaps matches TRBD1 (5 bases). V was trimmed by 1 base and J by 3 bases, leaving 12 bases between them. The CDR3 is 15 amino acids. CDR1 and CDR2 from the germline V gene are SGHTA and FQGNSA. DNA of the CDR3: TGTGCCAGCAGCTTAGTCGGGGGAAGGGACACTGAAGCTTTCTTT. It codes for CASSLVGGRDTEAFF.

The V call is TRBV6-5, the J call TRBJ2-7, with unresolved D. V was clipped by 4 bases and J by 3 bases, with 7 bases between them. Per germline, CDR1 MNHEY and CDR2 SVGAGI. The CDR3 is 12 residues long. CDR3 sequence: CASSSDLYEQYF. CDR3 nucleotides: TGTGCCAGCAGTTCCGATCTCTACGAGCAGTACTTC.

This rearrangement joins TRBV28 to TRBJ2-3; the D gene could be TRBD1 or TRBD2 (5 bases each). V lost 3 bases to trimming and J lost 5 bases, with 12 bases between them. The germline gives CDR1 MDHEN, CDR2 SYDVKM. CDR3 size: 14 residues. The CDR3 loop is CASSLPGGGDTQYF. CDR3 nucleotides: TGTGCCAGCAGTTTGCCAGGTGGGGGAGATACGCAGTATTTT.

CDR3 nucleotides: TGTGCCAGCAGCCAAACCGGGCCTTTGTACTTC. This encodes CASSQTGPLYF. The chain recombines TRBV3-1 with TRBJ2-4; no firm D call. The CDR3 is 11 amino acids. V was pared by 2 bases and J by 15 bases, with 11 bases between. The germline V gene has CDR1 LGHDT and CDR2 YNNKEL (reference sequence).

This clonotype was seen a handful of times. The CDR3 bases are TGTGCCAGCAGTCCAACAGGGGGCTCCTACGAGCAGTACTTC. Its translation: CASSPTGGSYEQYF. The chain couples TRBV12-3 or TRBV12-4 to TRBJ2-7; 8 bases map to TRBD1. The junction had 3 bases not matched to a gene; V was cut back by 5 bases and J by 0 bases. This CDR3 is 14 amino acids long.

This chain joins TRBV12-3 or TRBV12-4 and TRBJ2-3; 12 bases align to TRBD2. The CDR3 runs 16 residues. V lost 4 bases and J lost 14; bases outside the gene matches: 16. CDR3 loop: CASSSPGLAGRQIMYF. In DNA form, the CDR3 reads TGTGCCAGCAGTTCCCCCGGACTAGCGGGGCGACAGATAATGTATTTT.

This clonotype was detected a few times. This chain connects TRBV7-9 to TRBJ2-3, with 12 bases that match TRBD2. The CDR3 has 18 amino acids. V was clipped by 4 bases and J by 0 bases; unmatched bases: 8. In germline, CDR1 is SEHNR, CDR2 FQNEAQ (reference sequence). As DNA, the CDR3 is TGTGCCAGCAGCTGGGTGACTAGCGGGGGAGCTAGCACAGATACGCAGTATTTT. Translating it yields CASSWVTSGGASTDTQYF.

This clonotype appeared a few times. The chain employs TRBV24-1 and TRBJ2-1; 8 nucleotides agree with TRBD1. Trimming took 1 base from V and 0 from J; bases not matched to a gene: 16. Germline-derived CDR1 and CDR2 are KGHDR and SFDVKD. This CDR3 has 21 residues. CDR3 sequence: CATSDFLGRTGPKGSYNEQFF. DNA for the CDR3: TGTGCCACCAGTGATTTCTTAGGGCGGACAGGGCCGAAGGGCTCCTACAATGAGCAGTTCTTC.

This clonotype has only a few counts. The chain employs TRBV27 and TRBJ1-2, with 8 bases fitting TRBD1. Germline-derived CDR1 and CDR2 are MNHEY and SMNVEV (reference sequence). This CDR3 is built from 15 residues. With V trimmed by 2 bases and J by 4 bases, 6 bases remained unmatched. The CDR3 reads CASSLRGQVLYGYTF. The CDR3 DNA follows: TGTGCCAGCAGTTTAAGGGGACAGGTCCTCTATGGCTACACCTTC.